This TCR beta chain stems from a study of shared clonotypes between healthy human individuals. At deep level, the assay was performed. Original handling: ImmunoSEQ supplied junction-only sequences lacking quality scores, so filtering was different. TCRdb's copy holds only in-frame clones and misses some; the assay was immunoSEQ multiplex PCR. The V and J calls and the clone size are those of that table, but D and trimming were determined from the DNA. The data contain around 700,000 clones, 72% of them seen just once; the ten biggest clones take up 1.8%. Partitioning of CD4+ cells yielded a CD45RA+ naive subset and a CD45RA-negative memory subset. The V gene's germline CDR1 is SQVTM and CDR2 ANQGSEA. The CDR3 is 14 residues long. Trimming at V came to 6 bases and at J to 1 base, leaving 7 bases not matched to a gene.

Sequencing was done on a sample of memory CD4+ T cells sorted from blood. Noted subset: CD45RA-negative fraction. The sequence derives from a woman between 25 and 40 years old in good health. This chain links TRBV29-1 with TRBJ2-7; TRBD1 agrees at 9 bases. The CDR3 sequence: CSVTGTGLSYEQYF. CDR3 bases: TGCAGCGTGACCGGGACAGGGCTATCCTACGAGCAGTACTTC.